Presented here are 18 T cell receptor beta chains from one specimen sequenced in a study of CD8 T cells in ankylosing spondylitis. MiXCR, run by TCRdb on the 5' RACE reads, gives a single entry per CDR3 protein. Found here are some 200,000 distinct CDR3 sequences, more than 25% of them singletons; the top ten hold about 7%. The sequencing input was blood, either unsorted or a sorted T cell fraction (not recorded which). The source of these receptors is a male donor with ankylosing spondylitis or in good health (not recorded which).

The chain combines TRBV24-1 with TRBJ2-7, with 11 bases lining up with TRBD2. Germline V gives CDR1 KGHDR, CDR2 SFDVKD. J gave up 2 bases and V 4 bases, and 6 bases lay outside the gene matches. This CDR3 region has 16 residues. This CDR3 reads CATSDHSGRATYEQYF. The CDR3 bases are TGTGCCACCAGTGACCATAGCGGGAGGGCAACCTACGAGCAGTACTTC.

The V and J genes are TRBV15 and TRBJ2-3, with D possibly being TRBD1 or TRBD2 (5 bases each). Between the trimmed V and J ends, which lost 5 bases and 7 bases, there was a span of 19 bases. Germline V CDR1 and CDR2: LNHNV, YYDKDF (reference sequence). The CDR3 spans 15 residues. The CDR3 reads CATSRRDGERHTQYF. The CDR3 nucleotides read TGTGCCACCAGCCGCCGGGACGGAGAAAGGCATACGCAGTATTTT.

Ten or more counts support this clonotype. V usage is TRBV9 and J usage is TRBJ1-2; D not certain. This CDR3 has 12 residues. V lost 3 bases and J 6 bases, leaving 9 bases between the germline ends. Germline CDR1 SGDLS, CDR2 YYNGEE. The CDR3 sequence is CASSAEKHGYTF. Written as DNA, the CDR3 is TGTGCCAGCAGCGCCGAAAAACATGGCTACACCTTC.

The rearrangement links TRBV5-6 to TRBJ1-1; D not certain. The germline V gene has CDR1 SGHDT and CDR2 YYEEEE. V was trimmed by 2 bases and J by 12 bases, leaving 17 bases between them. The CDR3 extends over 13 amino acids. CDR3 in amino acids: CASSFVAGGFTFF. CDR3 bases: TGTGCCAGCAGCTTCGTGGCAGGTGGTTTCACTTTCTTT. Supplemented by reference TRBV5-6 and TRBJ1-1, the full variable domain reads DAGVTQSPTHLIKTRGQQVTLRCSPKSGHDTVSWYQQALGQGPQFIFQYYEEEERQRGNFPDRFSGHQFPNYSSELNVNALLLGDSALYLCASSFVAGGFTFFGQGTRLTVV.

This clonotype was recorded many times. The chain links TRBV12-3 or TRBV12-4 to TRBJ1-2; D is possibly TRBD1 (6 bases). The V gene lost 6 bases and the J gene lost 8 bases, with 13 bases spanning the gap. The CDR3 contains 12 residues. CDR3 nucleotides: TGTGCCAGCAGCAGCACAGGGAAAGGCTACACCTTC. Translated, it gives CASSSTGKGYTF.

This clonotype appeared many times. The gene calls are TRBV11-2 and TRBJ1-1; the D is unclear. CDR1 is SGHAT and CDR2 is FQNNGV in the germline V gene. Trimming took 5 bases from V and 4 from J, leaving 11 bases between them. This CDR3 is 13 amino acids long. CDR3 DNA: TGTGCCAGCAGCGCTGAAAGGGTCACTGAAGCTTTCTTT. Amino acid sequence: CASSAERVTEAFF. Supplemented by reference TRBV11-2 and TRBJ1-1, the full variable domain reads EAGVAQSPRYKIIEKRQSVAFWCNPISGHATLYWYQQILGQGPKLLIQFQNNGVVDDSQLPKDRFSAERLKGVDSTLKIQPAKLEDSAVYLCASSAERVTEAFFGQGTRLTVV.

The sample holds many counts of this clonotype. This chain joins TRBV5-1 and TRBJ1-6, with 8 bases matching TRBD1. V shed 0 bases and J 7 bases; nucleotides not matched to a gene: 3. The CDR3 consists of 15 residues. CDR1 is SGHRS, CDR2 YFSETQ, per germline. Here the CDR3 reads CASSLEQGANSPLHF. CDR3 nucleotides: TGCGCCAGCAGCTTGGAGCAGGGGGCCAATTCACCCCTCCACTTT.

The V call is TRBV4-3, the J call TRBJ2-3, with 12 bases lining up with TRBD2. The CDR3 consists of 18 residues. Unmatched junction bases numbered 5, after V lost 0 bases and J lost 1 base. CDR1 and CDR2 from the germline V gene are LGHNA and YSLEER. CDR3 nucleotides: TGCGCCAGCAGCCAAGATCCTAGCGGGAGGGCGGGCACAGATACGCAGTATTTT. Protein: CASSQDPSGRAGTDTQYF.

The chain couples TRBV4-1 to TRBJ2-1, with 11 bases that match TRBD2. The CDR3 runs 16 residues. Germline lookup yields CDR1 MGHRA and CDR2 YSYEKL. V dropped 5 bases and J dropped 3; count of bases not matched to a gene: 6. The CDR3 DNA sequence: TGCGCCAGCAGCACCGCGGGACTAGCGGTCTACAATGAGCAGTTCTTC. Residues: CASSTAGLAVYNEQFF.

This chain connects TRBV14 to TRBJ2-3; the match to TRBD2 covers 9 bases. J lost 4 bases, V lost 8 bases, and 13 bases had no gene match. This CDR3 region has 16 residues. The germline CDR1 and CDR2 sequences are SGHDN and FVKESK. CDR3 loop: CASPPGSGSSADTQYF. For the CDR3, the DNA is TGTGCCAGCCCACCCGGTAGCGGGAGTTCAGCAGATACGCAGTATTTT.

This clonotype was seen a few times. The V and J genes are TRBV29-1 and TRBJ2-1; tentatively, D is TRBD2 (5 bases). Germline CDR1 and CDR2: SQVTM and ANQGSEA. The CDR3 has 13 amino acids. Trimming removed 6 bases from V and 4 bases from J, with 13 bases in between. The CDR3 DNA sequence: TGCAGCGTCTTTGACTACAGTTACAATGAGCAGTTCTTC. Translated, it gives CSVFDYSYNEQFF.

This clonotype was recorded many times. J is TRBJ2-1 and V is TRBV18, with TRBD2 identical over 11 bases. Trimming removed 3 bases from V and 6 bases from J; junction bases left unmatched: 4. This CDR3 region has 15 residues. CDR1 is KGHSH, CDR2 LQKENI, per germline. CDR3 sequence: CASSPSGTSGNEQFF. The CDR3 DNA sequence: TGTGCCAGCTCACCCTCAGGGACTAGCGGCAATGAGCAGTTCTTC.

This clonotype was detected ten times or more. This chain links TRBV6-4 with TRBJ2-1; 9 nucleotides agree with TRBD2. Germline assignment: CDR1 MRHNA and CDR2 SNTAGT. This CDR3 comprises 15 residues. Trimming at V came to 8 bases and at J to 2 bases, leaving 7 bases not matched to a gene. The CDR3 DNA follows: TGTGCCAGCTCCTCGACTAGCGGTACCTACAATGAGCAGTTCTTC. Residues: CASSSTSGTYNEQFF.

This clonotype was recorded a few times. The V gene is TRBV6-1, the J gene TRBJ2-1; D uncertain. Per germline, CDR1 MNHNS and CDR2 SASEGT. V was shortened by 6 bases and J by 4 bases, with 16 bases between the two germline ends. This CDR3 region has 15 residues. The CDR3 DNA reads TGTGCCAGCAGGTCCCCCGGGCTTCTTTACAATGAGCAGTTCTTC. This sequence encodes CASRSPGLLYNEQFF.

DNA for the CDR3: TGCAGTGCTAGAGCCCCCCCCGGTGTCAGGGATAATGAGCAGTTCTTC. It specifies CSARAPPGVRDNEQFF. The J gene is TRBJ2-1, the V gene TRBV20-1; TRBD1 might be the D (5 bases). The germline V and J ends were trimmed by 1 base and 7 bases, with 20 bases remaining between them. Germline values: CDR1 DFQATT, CDR2 SNEGSKA (reference sequence). The CDR3 is made up of 16 amino acids.

The J gene is TRBJ1-5, the V gene TRBV6-1; weak D call: TRBD1 (5 bases). Trimming removed 5 bases at V and 0 bases at J, with 11 bases between. The CDR3 contains 15 residues. The germline V gene encodes CDR1 MNHNS and CDR2 SASEGT. The CDR3 protein is CASSPTGNSNQPQHF. CDR3 DNA sequence: TGTGCCAGCAGTCCAACAGGCAATAGCAATCAGCCCCAGCATTTT.

J is TRBJ2-6 and V is TRBV6-5; unclear D gene. V was trimmed by 2 bases and J by 1 base, leaving 6 bases between them. This CDR3 is 15 amino acids long. Germline CDR1 reads MNHEY; CDR2 reads SVGAGI. DNA of the CDR3: TGTGCCAGCAGTTACGACGCTTCTGGGGCCAACGTCCTGACTTTC. This encodes CASSYDASGANVLTF.

This clonotype has at least ten counts. The chain carries TRBV20-1 and TRBJ2-7; D is possibly TRBD1 (5 bases). The length of the CDR3 is 14 residues. Germline lookup yields CDR1 DFQATT and CDR2 SNEGSKA (reference sequence). V lost 5 bases, J lost 4 bases, and 18 bases lay in between. The CDR3 loop reads CSAVTGAPNYEQYF. CDR3 nucleotides: TGCAGTGCTGTCACAGGAGCGCCCAATTACGAGCAGTACTTC.